What follows are 14 T cell receptor beta chains derived from one specimen sequenced in a study of blood T cells in healthy people across ages. With a J-beta primer mix and a sample-barcoded 5' primer, a second PCR ran roughly 7 to 11 cycles. TCRdb itself ran the 5' RACE reads through MiXCR, one entry per CDR3 protein. The sample holds some 860,000 distinct CDR3 sequences, around 50% seen once. The sequenced sample consisted of blood. Every receptor here comes from a man aged 40-49 years in good health.

This clonotype was picked up a small number of times. V is TRBV28 and J is TRBJ2-1; TRBD2 aligns across 7 bases. Germline lookup yields CDR1 MDHEN and CDR2 SYDVKM. There are 13 residues in the CDR3. V shed 9 bases, J shed 5 bases, and the junction held 7 bases outside the gene matches. The DNA of the CDR3 is TGTGCCAGTCGGGCTAGCGGAAACAATGAGCAGTTCTTC. Protein sequence: CASRASGNNEQFF.

V is TRBV7-6 and J is TRBJ2-3; no firm D call. Trimming removed 3 bases from V and 2 bases from J, with 6 bases in between. This CDR3 region has 13 residues. CDR1 is SGHVS and CDR2 is FNYEAQ in the germline V gene. As DNA, the CDR3 is TGTGCCAGCAGCTTTACCCACACAGATACGCAGTATTTT. It yields the protein CASSFTHTDTQYF.

This clonotype was recorded a few times. The V gene is TRBV7-2, the J gene TRBJ2-1, with 8 nucleotides matching TRBD2. Unmatched junction bases numbered 5, after V lost 5 bases and J lost 2 bases. The CDR3 length is 15 residues. CDR1 is SGHTA, CDR2 FQGNSA, per germline. The CDR3 DNA reads TGTGCCAGCAGCCCGACTAGCGAGCCCTACAATGAGCAGTTCTTC. Translated: CASSPTSEPYNEQFF.

This clonotype was counted a few times. The chain employs TRBV6-1 and TRBJ2-4, with D perhaps matching TRBD1 (6 bases). The germline gives CDR1 MNHNS, CDR2 SASEGT. CDR3 length: 15 residues. V lost 3 bases, J lost 0 bases, and 9 bases lay in between. CDR3 DNA: TGTGCCAGCAGTGACGCAGGGGTAGCCAAAAACATTCAGTACTTC. Protein sequence: CASSDAGVAKNIQYF.

This chain links TRBV5-1 with TRBJ1-2, with a tentative D call TRBD1 (5 bases). The CDR3 runs to 15 residues. Between the trimmed V and J ends, which lost 1 base and 6 bases, there was a span of 16 bases. From germline, CDR1 is SGHRS and CDR2 YFSETQ. CDR3 bases: TGCGCCAGCAGCTTGAGGCCAGGGCGAGACGATGGCTACACCTTC. It yields the protein CASSLRPGRDDGYTF. The complete variable domain, with remaining parts taken from reference TRBV5-1 and TRBJ1-2, reads KAGVTQTPRYLIKTRGQQVTLSCSPISGHRSVSWYQQTPGQGLQFLFEYFSETQRNKGNFPGRFSGRQFSNSRSEMNVSTLELGDSALYLCASSLRPGRDDGYTFGSGTRLTVV.

The chain employs TRBV18 and TRBJ2-4, with TRBD2 as a possible D gene (5 bases). Gene TRBJ2-7 matches the end of the DNA better, so the J call may be wrong. The V gene's germline CDR1 is KGHSH and CDR2 LQKENI. The CDR3 consists of 12 residues. The chain's CDR3 is CASSPPAGEQYF. CDR3 DNA sequence: TGTGCCAGCTCACCACCGGCGGGCGAGCAGTACTTC.

The CDR3 DNA reads TGTGCCAGCAGCCAAGCCTCCCGGGGCCCAGATACGCAGTATTTT. Its translation is CASSQASRGPDTQYF. The chain couples TRBV3-1 to TRBJ2-3; D tentatively fits TRBD1 or TRBD2 (5 bases each). Germline lookup yields CDR1 LGHDT and CDR2 YNNKEL (reference sequence). The CDR3 consists of 15 residues. The V end lost 1 base, the J end lost 4 bases, and 12 bases lay between the germline ends.

This clonotype was seen more than once but under ten times. The J gene is TRBJ1-6, the V gene TRBV9; maybe TRBD1 (5 bases). Germline CDR1 SGDLS, CDR2 YYNGEE. Trimming took 3 bases from V and 3 from J, leaving 10 bases between them. The CDR3 spans 15 residues. CDR3 sequence: CASSAGQGYNSPLHF. The CDR3 DNA reads as TGTGCCAGCAGCGCGGGGCAGGGCTATAATTCACCCCTCCACTTT.

The J gene is TRBJ2-6, the V gene TRBV6-4, with D unresolved. Germline CDR1 is MRHNA and CDR2 is SNTAGT. Trimming took 6 bases from V and 0 from J, leaving 9 bases between them. The CDR3 covers 15 residues. In DNA, the CDR3 is TGTGCCAGCAGCGGTCTCTCCTCTGGGGCCAACGTCCTGACTTTC. It specifies CASSGLSSGANVLTF.

This clonotype was detected a few times. This chain connects TRBV7-2 to TRBJ2-7; maybe TRBD1 (6 bases). CDR1 is SGHTA, CDR2 FQGNSA, per germline. The CDR3 runs 16 residues. Trimming removed 4 bases from V and 0 bases from J, with 16 bases in between. The CDR3: CASSSTRGTFSYEQYF. Written as DNA, the CDR3 is TGTGCCAGCAGCTCTACCCGAGGGACATTCTCCTACGAGCAGTACTTC.

In its sample, this clonotype was seen once. The V gene is TRBV2, the J gene TRBJ2-3; 8 bases are a match to TRBD1. V gave up 6 bases and J gave up 6 bases; unmatched junction bases: 8. The CDR3 has 14 amino acids. Germline CDR1 reads SNHLY; CDR2 reads FYNNEI. CDR3 loop: CASRRQGAFDTQYF. The CDR3 DNA follows: TGTGCCAGCAGACGGCAGGGGGCCTTTGATACGCAGTATTTT.

There are a few counts of this clonotype. The chain couples TRBV11-2 to TRBJ2-3; perhaps TRBD2 as D (5 bases). CDR1 and CDR2 from the germline V gene are SGHAT and FQNNGV. The V end was cut by 5 bases, the J end by 2 bases, with 20 bases between. CDR3 length: 17 residues. The CDR3 sequence: CASSRNAGGRTTDTQYF. CDR3 nucleotides: TGTGCCAGCAGCCGAAACGCTGGCGGGCGTACCACAGATACGCAGTATTTT. The variable domain in full, completed from reference TRBV11-2 and TRBJ2-3, reads EAGVAQSPRYKIIEKRQSVAFWCNPISGHATLYWYQQILGQGPKLLIQFQNNGVVDDSQLPKDRFSAERLKGVDSTLKIQPAKLEDSAVYLCASSRNAGGRTTDTQYFGPGTRLTVL.

The table lists this clonotype with a count of one. This rearrangement joins TRBV6-5 to TRBJ2-6; D ambiguous. Germline loops: CDR1 MNHEY, CDR2 SVGAGI. This CDR3 is built from 17 residues. Between the trimmed V and J ends, which lost 0 bases and 1 base, there was a span of 10 bases. CDR3 sequence: CASSYSSTASGANVLTF. The DNA of the CDR3 is TGTGCCAGCAGTTACTCCTCAACTGCTTCTGGGGCCAACGTCCTGACTTTC.

This clonotype was found once. V gene TRBV9 combines with J gene TRBJ2-1; D might be TRBD1 (6 bases). The CDR3 runs 16 residues. Trimming stripped 2 bases from V and 0 bases from J, with 12 bases between. Germline CDR1 and CDR2: SGDLS and YYNGEE. The CDR3 DNA is TGTGCCAGCAGCGTCGGACAGACGATCTCCTACAATGAGCAGTTCTTC. Encoded protein: CASSVGQTISYNEQFF. Full variable domain (outside the CDR3, taken from reference TRBV9 and TRBJ2-1): DSGVTQTPKHLITATGQRVTLRCSPRSGDLSVYWYQQSLDQGLQFLIQYYNGEERAKGNILERFSAQQFPDLHSELNLSSLELGDSALYFCASSVGQTISYNEQFFGPGTRLTVL.